This entry lists 24 T cell receptor beta chains sequenced from one sample in a study of blood T cell repertoires in COVID-19. Method: immunoSEQ multiplex PCR; TCRdb's copy keeps in-frame clones and lacks some. This sample has roughly 150,000 clones, with roughly 84% found just once. The sample consisted of peripheral blood. These receptors all come from a human donor in a cohort sampled during active COVID-19.

The gene calls are TRBV3-1 (or the pseudogene TRBV3-2) and TRBJ2-7; tentatively, D is TRBD2 (7 bases). V lost 4 bases and J lost 6, with 16 bases in between. Germline V lookup: CDR1 LGHDT, CDR2 YNNKEL (reference sequence). The CDR3 spans 14 residues. The CDR3 nucleotides are TGTGCCAGCAGCCTCCTCGGGGGGCCGGGCGAGCAGTACTTC. It specifies CASSLLGGPGEQYF.

CDR3 nucleotides: TGTGCCAGCAGTCCTTTGGGGGGGGTAACCTACGAGCAGTACTTC. Residues: CASSPLGGVTYEQYF. The chain couples TRBV25-1 to TRBJ2-7, with 7 bases identical to TRBD2. V lost 5 bases to trimming and J lost 2 bases; unmatched junction nucleotides: 9. This CDR3 is 15 amino acids long. The germline gives CDR1 MGHDK, CDR2 SYGVNS.

The J gene is TRBJ2-7, the V gene TRBV10-3; possibly TRBD2 for D (6 bases). CDR1 and CDR2 (germline): ENHRY, SYGVKD. Trimming pared 4 bases from V and 1 base from J, leaving 17 bases between. The CDR3 contains 16 residues. CDR3 DNA: TGTGCCATCAGTGCCTCTCAGTGGGAGGAGTCCTACGAGCAGTACGTC. Protein: CAISASQWEESYEQYV.

This clone was seen many times. V usage is TRBV5-1 and J usage is TRBJ2-5; the match to TRBD2 covers 10 bases. The CDR3 sequence is 22 residues long. Trimming at V came to 0 bases and at J to 0 bases, leaving 20 bases not matched to a gene. Germline V CDR1 and CDR2: SGHRS, YFSETQ. As DNA, the CDR3 is TGCGCCAGCAGCTTGGCTCCCCTTCGGAGCGGGGGGGCTAGGCCAAACCAAGAGACCCAGTACTTC. Translated, it gives CASSLAPLRSGGARPNQETQYF.

This clone has only one observation. The chain uses TRBV7-6 and TRBJ2-1; D is perhaps TRBD1 (5 bases). Germline assignment: CDR1 SGHVS and CDR2 FNYEAQ. The CDR3 runs 15 residues. V gave up 0 bases and J gave up 4 bases, with 10 bases separating them. The CDR3 loop is CASSLAGASYNEQFF. The CDR3 nucleotides read TGTGCCAGCAGCTTAGCAGGGGCAAGTTACAATGAGCAGTTCTTC.

The chain combines TRBV10-3 with TRBJ2-5; TRBD1 agrees at 8 bases. Trimming removed 3 bases from V and 3 bases from J; junction bases left unmatched: 9. Germline V gives CDR1 ENHRY, CDR2 SYGVKD. This CDR3 contains 16 residues. CDR3 coding DNA: TGTGCCATCAGTGATCGGGGCAGGGGGCCCGAAGAGACCCAGTACTTC. The encoded protein is CAISDRGRGPEETQYF.

This chain connects TRBV4-3 to TRBJ2-2, with D perhaps matching TRBD1 (6 bases). The CDR3 covers 16 residues. V gave up 0 bases and J gave up 5 bases, with 13 bases separating them. The germline V gene encodes CDR1 LGHNA and CDR2 YSLEER. CDR3 in DNA: TGCGCCAGCAGCCAAGAGCCCGACAGGCAGACCGGGGAGCTGTTTTTT. This sequence encodes CASSQEPDRQTGELFF.

V is TRBV7-2 and J is TRBJ2-1; a weak D match, TRBD1 (6 bases). The CDR3 loop spans 15 amino acids. CDR1 SGHTA and CDR2 FQGNSA come from the germline V gene. V was pared by 5 bases and J by 2 bases, with 13 bases between. The CDR3 DNA reads TGTGCCAGCAGCGTAAACCGGGACACCTACAATGAGCAGTTCTTC. Encoded protein: CASSVNRDTYNEQFF.

V is TRBV19 and J is TRBJ2-7; D ambiguous. The germline CDR1 and CDR2 sequences are LNHDA and SQIVND (reference sequence). The CDR3 has 14 residues. Trimming removed 3 bases from V and 0 bases from J, with 9 bases in between. The CDR3 DNA follows: TGTGCCAGTAGTATCTACAGTGACTCCTACGAGCAGTACTTC. Translating it yields CASSIYSDSYEQYF. Together with reference TRBV19 and TRBJ2-7, the CDR3 gives the full variable domain: DGGITQSPKYLFRKEGQNVTLSCEQNLNHDAMYWYRQDPGQGLRLIYYSQIVNDFQKGDIAEGYSVSREKKESFPLTVTSAQKNPTAFYLCASSIYSDSYEQYFGPGTRLTVT.

This clone was observed a single time. The chain has TRBV5-1 and TRBJ1-2, with D perhaps matching TRBD1 (5 bases). V lost 0 bases to trimming and J lost 4 bases, with 13 bases between them. The germline CDR1 and CDR2 sequences are SGHRS and YFSETQ. CDR3 size: 15 residues. CDR3 nucleotides: TGCGCCAGCAGCTTGGCGGCAGGGTTCGGCTATGGCTACACCTTC. Translation: CASSLAAGFGYGYTF.

The J gene is TRBJ2-5, the V gene TRBV7-9; weak D call: TRBD2 (6 bases). V was trimmed by 1 base and J by 5 bases, leaving 11 bases between them. CDR3 length equals 14 residues. Germline lookup yields CDR1 SEHNR and CDR2 FQNEAQ (reference sequence). CDR3 DNA: TGTGCCAGCAGCTTAGGGCGGGATCGGGAGACCCAGTACTTC. Translation: CASSLGRDRETQYF. Based on the CDR3 plus reference TRBV7-9 and TRBJ2-5, the full variable domain is DTGVSQNPRHKITKRGQNVTFRCDPISEHNRLYWYRQTLGQGPEFLTYFQNEAQLEKSRLLSDRFSAERPKGSFSTLEIQRTEQGDSAMYLCASSLGRDRETQYFGPGTRLLVL.

CDR3 bases: TGTGCCAGCAGACAATTACTAGCGGGAGGGACGGTGGAGCAGTTCTTC. It encodes CASRQLLAGGTVEQFF. The gene calls are TRBV28 and TRBJ2-1; 13 bases fit TRBD2. CDR1 is MDHEN, CDR2 SYDVKM, per germline. The V segment lost 6 bases and the J segment 10 bases; nucleotides outside the gene matches: 12. The CDR3 has 16 amino acids.

This clone has ten or more counts. CDR3 sequence: CASSQAGFETQYF. CDR3 coding DNA: TGTGCCAGCAGCCAAGCAGGGTTTGAGACCCAGTACTTC. This chain connects TRBV7-9 to TRBJ2-5; D may be TRBD1 (5 bases). Trimming cost V 5 bases and J 5 bases, with 12 bases left between them. The CDR3 covers 13 residues. Germline assignment: CDR1 SEHNR and CDR2 FQNEAQ (reference sequence).

This chain joins TRBV7-6 and TRBJ2-5; no clear D. The CDR3 loop spans 17 amino acids. Between the trimmed V and J ends, which lost 1 base and 1 base, there was a span of 16 bases. Germline V CDR1 and CDR2: SGHVS, FNYEAQ. The chain's CDR3 is CASSLVTIAAGQETQYF. CDR3 nucleotide sequence: TGTGCCAGCAGCTTAGTTACTATTGCCGCCGGCCAAGAGACCCAGTACTTC.

This chain joins TRBV28 and TRBJ2-2; D may be TRBD2 (5 bases). V lost 8 bases and J 1 base, leaving 17 bases between the germline ends. From germline, CDR1 is MDHEN and CDR2 SYDVKM. The CDR3 covers 16 residues. CDR3 sequence (DNA): TGTGCCAGCCGTCGAGCAGGACTCCTGAACACCGGGGAGCTGTTTTTT. This encodes CASRRAGLLNTGELFF.

The chain carries TRBV6-6 and TRBJ1-1; D is possibly TRBD1 (5 bases). V was clipped by 2 bases and J by 1 base, with 8 bases between them. The CDR3 loop spans 14 amino acids. The germline CDR1 and CDR2 sequences are MNHNY and SVGAGI (reference sequence). CDR3 region: CASSYQGANTEAFF. The CDR3 DNA follows: TGTGCCAGCAGTTACCAGGGTGCGAACACTGAAGCTTTCTTT.

Only one count was recorded for this clone. The gene calls are TRBV6-5 and TRBJ1-2, with TRBD1 matching 10 bases. Germline V gene data show CDR1 as MNHEY and CDR2 as SVGAGI. Trimming removed 6 bases from V and 3 bases from J; junction bases left unmatched: 4. The CDR3 length is 14 residues. Written as DNA, the CDR3 is TGTGCCAGCAGACGTGGACAGGGGGACTATGGCTACACCTTC. Amino acids: CASRRGQGDYGYTF.

The gene calls are TRBV7-2 and TRBJ2-7; a possible D gene is TRBD2 (5 bases). CDR1 is SGHTA and CDR2 is FQGNSA in the germline V gene. The V end lost 8 bases, the J end lost 1 base, and 15 bases lay between the germline ends. The CDR3 spans 14 residues. CDR3 sequence: CASSTAGGSYEQYF. The CDR3 DNA reads TGTGCCAGCTCGACCGCGGGCGGGTCCTACGAGCAGTACTTC.

The chain carries TRBV19 and TRBJ2-1; a weak D match, TRBD2 (7 bases). Looked up from germline, CDR1 is LNHDA and CDR2 is SQIVND (reference sequence). The V gene lost 5 bases and the J gene lost 9 bases, with 17 bases spanning the gap. The CDR3 totals 14 residues. The CDR3 DNA reads TGTGCCAGTAGTGTCGGAGGGGGGGTCGGTGAGCAGTTCTTC. As protein: CASSVGGGVGEQFF.

The chain employs TRBV2 and TRBJ2-3; no definite D call. From germline, CDR1 is SNHLY and CDR2 FYNNEI. This CDR3 contains 13 residues. Trimming took 5 bases from V and 2 from J, leaving 8 bases between them. The CDR3, as DNA: TGTGCCAGCAGTAGCGACGTCACAGATACGCAGTATTTT. Its protein product is CASSSDVTDTQYF.

The V and J genes are TRBV2 and TRBJ2-5; possibly TRBD2 for D (5 bases). Germline CDR1 and CDR2: SNHLY and FYNNEI. CDR3 size: 13 residues. V lost 5 bases and J lost 3, with 10 bases in between. The CDR3: CASSSFGEETQYF. The CDR3 DNA is TGTGCCAGCAGTTCCTTCGGGGAAGAGACCCAGTACTTC. Supplemented by reference TRBV2 and TRBJ2-5, the full variable domain reads EPEVTQTPSHQVTQMGQEVILRCVPISNHLYFYWYRQILGQKVEFLVSFYNNEISEKSEIFDDQFSVERPDGSNFTLKIRSTKLEDSAMYFCASSSFGEETQYFGPGTRLLVL.

The rearrangement links TRBV5-6 to TRBJ1-4; D perhaps matches TRBD1 (5 bases). The V and J ends lost 1 base and 6 bases respectively, with 10 bases between them. The germline gives CDR1 SGHDT, CDR2 YYEEEE. The length of the CDR3 is 14 residues. This CDR3 is CASSLWGEDEKLFF. As DNA, the CDR3 is TGTGCCAGCAGCTTGTGGGGGGAAGATGAAAAACTGTTTTTT.

This clone was seen a few times. This rearrangement joins TRBV5-1 to TRBJ1-1; D remains unclear. Trimming pared 4 bases from V and 9 bases from J, leaving 22 bases between. CDR1 and CDR2 (germline): SGHRS, YFSETQ. CDR3 length equals 15 residues. The CDR3 DNA is TGCGCCAGCAGCCCGGCGACGGGTTCCCCTAACCAAGCTTTCTTT. Encoded protein: CASSPATGSPNQAFF. Based on the CDR3 plus reference TRBV5-1 and TRBJ1-1, the full variable domain is KAGVTQTPRYLIKTRGQQVTLSCSPISGHRSVSWYQQTPGQGLQFLFEYFSETQRNKGNFPGRFSGRQFSNSRSEMNVSTLELGDSALYLCASSPATGSPNQAFFGQGTRLTVV.

This chain links TRBV20-1 with TRBJ1-4, with 8 nucleotides matching TRBD1. The CDR3 consists of 13 residues. Trimming took 3 bases from V and 7 from J; bases not matched to a gene: 4. Germline V CDR1 and CDR2: DFQATT, SNEGSKA (reference sequence). Written as DNA, the CDR3 is TGCAGTGCTAGTCAGGGGGCGGGTGAAAAACTGTTTTTT. Protein product: CSASQGAGEKLFF.